This T cell receptor (beta chain) was recorded in a study of T cell repertoires in cytomegalovirus infection. Study summary: Based on public TCR beta signatures, there were indications of CMV infection and of a matching HLA type. Study-wide points: Ex vivo responses were dominated by HLA-C-restricted CMV-specific TCR beta clonotypes. Summed frequency of public TCR beta families distinguished CMV carriers with the relevant HLA.

From the reads, TCRdb called clonotypes with MiXCR, one entry per CDR3 protein. The table includes around 450,000 distinct CDR3 sequences, approximately 10% detected once. This clonotype was detected a few times. What it binds is not known. Germline assignment: CDR1 GTSNPN and CDR2 SVGIG (reference sequence). The CDR3 has 11 amino acids. Trimming pared 2 bases from V and 9 bases from J, leaving 8 bases between. The chain carries TRBV30 and TRBJ1-5; D is ambiguous. The receptor's source is a human donor in good health (CMV status not recorded). Some clones in this sample may be carry-over from other donors' samples. Sequencing was carried out using PBMCs. CDR3 sequence (DNA): TGTGCCTGGAGTTCGATGGGGCCCCAGCATTTT. Translated, it gives CAWSSMGPQHF.